This T cell receptor beta chain emerged from a study of cytomegalovirus exposure and HLA in healthy donors. Germline CDR1 is LNHNV and CDR2 is YYDKDF (reference sequence). The length of the CDR3 is 18 residues. J gave up 3 bases and V 0 bases, and 11 bases lay outside the gene matches. The PCR had 60 Vbeta and 13 Jbeta primers. Repertoires were generated with immunoSEQ multiplex PCR, while TCRdb's copy carries only in-frame clones and drops some. The sample shows about 74,000 clones, and roughly 8% sits with its ten largest clones. The chain uses TRBV15 and TRBJ2-7; TRBD2 matches at 10 bases. The receptor was isolated from a female donor in good health and CMV-seropositive. Sequences were obtained from PBMCs. CDR3 loop: CATSRDPPLAGNLYEQYF. The CDR3 DNA follows: TGTGCCACCAGCAGAGACCCCCCACTAGCGGGGAATCTCTACGAGCAGTACTTC.